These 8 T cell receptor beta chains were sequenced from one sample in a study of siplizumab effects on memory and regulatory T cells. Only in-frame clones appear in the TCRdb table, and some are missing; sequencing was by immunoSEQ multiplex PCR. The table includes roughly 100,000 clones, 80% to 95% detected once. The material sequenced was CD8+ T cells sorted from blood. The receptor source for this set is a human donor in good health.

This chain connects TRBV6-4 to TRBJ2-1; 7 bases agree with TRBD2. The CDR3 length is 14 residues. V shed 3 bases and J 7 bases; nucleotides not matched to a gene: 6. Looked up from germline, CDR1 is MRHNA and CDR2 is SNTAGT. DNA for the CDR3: TGTGCCAGCAGTGAATTTGGGGGGGTGAATGAGCAGTTCTTC. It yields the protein CASSEFGGVNEQFF.

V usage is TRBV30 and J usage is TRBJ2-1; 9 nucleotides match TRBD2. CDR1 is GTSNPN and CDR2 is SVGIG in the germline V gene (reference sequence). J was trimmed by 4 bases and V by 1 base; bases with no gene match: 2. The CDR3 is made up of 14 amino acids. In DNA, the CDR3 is TGTGCCTGGAGTGGACTAGCGGATTACAATGAGCAGTTCTTC. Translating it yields CAWSGLADYNEQFF.

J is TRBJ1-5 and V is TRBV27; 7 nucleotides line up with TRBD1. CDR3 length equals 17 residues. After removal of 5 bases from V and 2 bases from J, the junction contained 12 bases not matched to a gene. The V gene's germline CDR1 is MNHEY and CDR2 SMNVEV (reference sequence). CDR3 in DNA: TGTGCCAGCAGTCCCCACCAGGGGGAGTTCGGCAATCAGCCCCAGCATTTT. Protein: CASSPHQGEFGNQPQHF.

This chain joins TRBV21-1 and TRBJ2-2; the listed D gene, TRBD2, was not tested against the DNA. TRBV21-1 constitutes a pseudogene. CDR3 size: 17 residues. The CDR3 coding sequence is TGTGCCAGCAGCAAGGCGGGGGGGCTAGCGGGAACCGGGGAGCTGTTTTTT. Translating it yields CASSKAGGLAGTGELFF.

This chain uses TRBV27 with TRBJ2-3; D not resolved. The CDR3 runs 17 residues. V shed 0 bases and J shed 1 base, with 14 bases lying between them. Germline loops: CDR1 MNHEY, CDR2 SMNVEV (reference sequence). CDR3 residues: CASSLSQWSRRTDTQYF. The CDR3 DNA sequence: TGTGCCAGCAGTTTATCGCAGTGGTCGCGACGCACAGATACGCAGTATTTT.

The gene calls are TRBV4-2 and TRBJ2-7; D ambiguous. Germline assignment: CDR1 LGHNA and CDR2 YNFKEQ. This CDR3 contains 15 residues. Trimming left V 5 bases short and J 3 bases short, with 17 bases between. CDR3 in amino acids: CASSLGTLMGYEQYF. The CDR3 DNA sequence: TGTGCCAGCAGCTTGGGAACACTAATGGGCTACGAGCAGTACTTC.

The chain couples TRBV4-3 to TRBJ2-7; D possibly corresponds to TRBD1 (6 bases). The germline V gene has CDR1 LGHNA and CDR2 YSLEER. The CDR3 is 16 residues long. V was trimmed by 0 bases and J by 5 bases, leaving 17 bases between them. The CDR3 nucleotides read TGCGCCAGCAGCCAAGACCACAGGGCAGGGGCGGACGAGCAGTACTTC. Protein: CASSQDHRAGADEQYF.

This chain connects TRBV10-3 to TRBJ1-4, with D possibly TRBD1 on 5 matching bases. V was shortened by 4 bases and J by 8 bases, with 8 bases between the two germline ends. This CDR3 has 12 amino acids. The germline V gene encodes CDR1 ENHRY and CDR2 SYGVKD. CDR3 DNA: TGTGCCATCAGTGTCGGGGGGGAAAAACTGTTTTTT. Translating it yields CAISVGGEKLFF.